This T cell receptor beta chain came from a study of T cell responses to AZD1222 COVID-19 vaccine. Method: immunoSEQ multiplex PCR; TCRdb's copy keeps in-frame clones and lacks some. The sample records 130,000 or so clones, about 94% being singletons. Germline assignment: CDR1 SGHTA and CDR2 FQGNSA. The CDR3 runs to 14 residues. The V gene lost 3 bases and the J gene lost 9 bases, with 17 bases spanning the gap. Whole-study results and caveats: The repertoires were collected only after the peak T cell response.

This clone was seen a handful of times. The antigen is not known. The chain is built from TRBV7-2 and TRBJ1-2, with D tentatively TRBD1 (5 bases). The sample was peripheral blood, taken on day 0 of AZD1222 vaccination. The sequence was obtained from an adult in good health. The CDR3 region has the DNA TGTGCCAGCAGCTTGGGGCAGGGAAGAGGTAGCTACACCTTC. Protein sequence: CASSLGQGRGSYTF. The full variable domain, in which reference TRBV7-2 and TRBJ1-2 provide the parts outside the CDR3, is GAGVSQSPSNKVTEKGKDVELRCDPISGHTALYWYRQSLGQGLEFLIYFQGNSAPDKSGLPSDRFSAERTGGSVSTLTIQRTQQEDSAVYLCASSLGQGRGSYTFGSGTRLTVV.